Detailed here is one TCR beta chain. Its antigen is unknown. This sample is drawn from a study of cytomegalovirus exposure and HLA in healthy donors. This CDR3 comprises 13 residues. Trimming took 0 bases from V and 15 from J; bases not matched to a gene: 11. Looked up from germline, CDR1 is GTSNPN and CDR2 is SVGIG (reference sequence). The PCR employed 60 Vbeta primers together with 13 Jbeta primers. Profiling relied on immunoSEQ multiplex PCR, and the TCRdb table lists in-frame clones only, not all of them. The table records about 92,000 clones, under 80% of them present only once. Regarding the study as a whole: Later, an analysis showed that TCR beta chains associated with HLA were more clonally expanded than others that were equally common.

The V gene is TRBV30, the J gene TRBJ2-1, with 7 bases matching TRBD1. This TCR came from a man aged 45-65 years in good health and CMV-seropositive. The sample consisted of PBMCs. CDR3 bases: TGTGCCTGGAGTGTAAACAGGGGCCCAAGATGGTTCTTC. Its protein product is CAWSVNRGPRWFF.